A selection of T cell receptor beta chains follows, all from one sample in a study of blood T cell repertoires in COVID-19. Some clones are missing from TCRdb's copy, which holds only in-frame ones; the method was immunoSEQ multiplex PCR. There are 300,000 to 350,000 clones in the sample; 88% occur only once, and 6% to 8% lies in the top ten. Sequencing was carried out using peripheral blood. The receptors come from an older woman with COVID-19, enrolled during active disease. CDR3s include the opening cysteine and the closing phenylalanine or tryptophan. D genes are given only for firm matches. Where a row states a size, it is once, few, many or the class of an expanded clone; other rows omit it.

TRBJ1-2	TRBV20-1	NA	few	TGCAGTGCTAGTGACAGCTATGGCTACACCTTC	CSASDSYGYTF
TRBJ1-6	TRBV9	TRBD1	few	TGTGCCAGCAACCCGGACAGGGGCAATTCACCCCTCCACTTT	CASNPDRGNSPLHF
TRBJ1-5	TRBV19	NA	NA	TGTGCCAGTAGTTTTTCCCGGGACAACATGGGCAATCAGCCCCAGCATTTT	CASSFSRDNMGNQPQHF
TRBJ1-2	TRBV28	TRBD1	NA	TGTGCCAGCAGGACGCCCGGGACAGGGGCTTCCTACGGCTACACCTTC	CASRTPGTGASYGYTF
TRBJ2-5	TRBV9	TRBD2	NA	TGTGCCAGCAGCCCGGGGAGCGGGGGGGACCAAGAGACCCAGTACTTC	CASSPGSGGDQETQYF
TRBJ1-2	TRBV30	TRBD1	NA	TGTGCCTGGAGTGGGGACAGGCTAACGGGGGGCTACACCTTC	CAWSGDRLTGGYTF
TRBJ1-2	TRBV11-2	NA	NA	TGTGCCAGCAGCTTAGTTGGGGGGGCGTACGGCTATGGCTACACCTTC	CASSLVGGAYGYGYTF
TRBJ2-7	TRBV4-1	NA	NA	TGCGCCAGCAGCCAAGAAAGGGGCCACTACGAGCAGTACTTC	CASSQERGHYEQYF
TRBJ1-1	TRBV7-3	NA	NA	TGTGCCAGCAGCTTTTCGGGGAACACTGAAGCTTTCTTT	CASSFSGNTEAFF
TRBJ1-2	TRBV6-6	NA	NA	TGTGCCTCCCAGCCCGGACACCTGGATGGCTACACCTTC	CASQPGHLDGYTF
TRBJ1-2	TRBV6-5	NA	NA	TGTGCCAGCAGAAGTGCAGGGGAGGGCTATGGCTACACCTTC	CASRSAGEGYGYTF
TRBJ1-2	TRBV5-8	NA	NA	TGTGCCAGCTCCTATGGAGGTAATGGCTACACCTTC	CASSYGGNGYTF
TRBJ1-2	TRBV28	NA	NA	TGTGCCAGCAGACCTGGACGGAGCTCTCGGGAACCATATGGCTACACCTTC	CASRPGRSSREPYGYTF
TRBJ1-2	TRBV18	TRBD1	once	TGTGCCAGCTCACCACTTACGGGACAGGGGGCGAAAAATGGCTACACCTTC	CASSPLTGQGAKNGYTF
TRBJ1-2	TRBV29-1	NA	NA	TGCAGCGTTGAAAGTAGAAGGGAGAATGGCTACACCTTC	CSVESRRENGYTF
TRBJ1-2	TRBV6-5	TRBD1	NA	TGTGCCAGCATTATTCAAGGGGGCAACTATGGCTACACCTTC	CASIIQGGNYGYTF
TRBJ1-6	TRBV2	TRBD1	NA	TGTGCCAGCAGTGAATCTTTAGGGGGCGGTTCACCCCTCCACTTT	CASSESLGGGSPLHF
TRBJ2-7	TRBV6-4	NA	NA	TGTGCCAGCAGTGAACCCGGGGGAACCTACGAGCAGTACTTC	CASSEPGGTYEQYF
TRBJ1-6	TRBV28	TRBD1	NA	TGTGCCAGCGGGACAGCTTCCTATAATTCACCCCTCCACTTT	CASGTASYNSPLHF
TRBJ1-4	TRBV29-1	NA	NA	TGCAGCTACGCTAATATAGGGGTTGAAAAACTGTTTTTT	CSYANIGVEKLFF
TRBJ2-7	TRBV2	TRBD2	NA	TGTGCCAGCAGCATGGGGGTAGCGGGGCCCTACGAGCAGTACTTC	CASSMGVAGPYEQYF
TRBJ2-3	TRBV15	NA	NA	TGTGCCACCAGCAGAGCGACAGGCTCAGATACGCAGTATTTT	CATSRATGSDTQYF
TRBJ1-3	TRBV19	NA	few	TGTGCCAGTAGTCCGGGACTCGGAAACACCATATATTTT	CASSPGLGNTIYF
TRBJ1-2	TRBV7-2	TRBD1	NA	TGTGCCAGCAGCTTAATGACAGGGGTAAAACATGGCTACACCTTC	CASSLMTGVKHGYTF
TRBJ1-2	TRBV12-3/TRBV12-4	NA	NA	TGTGCCAGCAGCTTTCAGGAGGAGAGGGGCTACACCTTC	CASSFQEERGYTF
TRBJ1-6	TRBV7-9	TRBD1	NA	TGTGCCGGGAAGACAGGGAATTCACCCCTCCACTTT	CAGKTGNSPLHF